The clone carrying this TCR beta chain was counted only a few times. Its antigen is not identified. Data came from immunoSEQ multiplex PCR; TCRdb stores just in-frame clones and leaves some out. The sample contains 150,000 to 200,000 clones, 80% to 90% of which appear only once. The CDR3 extends over 14 amino acids. The V gene end was trimmed by 4 bases and the J gene end by 2 bases; junction bases not matched to a gene: 4. Germline V lookup: CDR1 SNHLY, CDR2 FYNNEI. These data are taken from a study of cytomegalovirus exposure and HLA in healthy donors. Study-level findings and limits: Some public TCRs appeared in many individuals, while most sequences were rare. It was 164 TCR beta chains that were listed as cytomegalovirus-associated.

The chain employs TRBV2 and TRBJ2-7; 8 bases are a match to TRBD1. Input material: PBMCs. This sequence was found in a woman aged 25 to 45 in good health and CMV-seronegative. CDR3 protein: CASSVRQGTYEQYF. DNA for the CDR3: TGTGCCAGCAGTGTCCGACAGGGGACCTACGAGCAGTACTTC.